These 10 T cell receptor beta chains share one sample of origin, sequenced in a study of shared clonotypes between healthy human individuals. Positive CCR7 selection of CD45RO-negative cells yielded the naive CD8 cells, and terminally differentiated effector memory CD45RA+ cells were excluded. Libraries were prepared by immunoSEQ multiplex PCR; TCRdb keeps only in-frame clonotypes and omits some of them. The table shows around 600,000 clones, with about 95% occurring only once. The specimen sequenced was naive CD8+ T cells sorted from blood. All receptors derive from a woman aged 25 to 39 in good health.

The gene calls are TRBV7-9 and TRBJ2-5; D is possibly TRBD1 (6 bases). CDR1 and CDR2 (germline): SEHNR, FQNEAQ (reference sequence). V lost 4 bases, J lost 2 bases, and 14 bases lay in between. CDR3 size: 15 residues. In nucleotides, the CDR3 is TGTGCCAGCAGCTCAATACAGGGTACTCAAGAGACCCAGTACTTC. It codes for CASSSIQGTQETQYF.

The CDR3, as DNA: TGTGCCAGCAACCTAGGGGGGCAGGGCTACGAGCAGTACTTC. Protein: CASNLGGQGYEQYF. V and J are TRBV13 and TRBJ2-7; the D call may be TRBD1 or TRBD2 (6 bases each). CDR3 length: 14 residues. Trimming cost V 7 bases and J 3 bases, with 16 bases left between them. Germline V lookup: CDR1 PRHDT, CDR2 FYEKMQ (reference sequence). The full variable domain, in which reference TRBV13 and TRBJ2-7 provide the parts outside the CDR3, is AAGVIQSPRHLIKEKRETATLKCYPIPRHDTVYWYQQGPGQDPQFLISFYEKMQSDKGSIPDRFSAQQFSDYHSELNMSSLELGDSALYFCASNLGGQGYEQYFGPGTRLTVT.

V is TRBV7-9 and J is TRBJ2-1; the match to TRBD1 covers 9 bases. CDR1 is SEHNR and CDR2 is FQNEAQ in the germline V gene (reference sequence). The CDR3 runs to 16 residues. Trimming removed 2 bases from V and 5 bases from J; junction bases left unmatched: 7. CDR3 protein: CASSLTEGTGNNEQFF. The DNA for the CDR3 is TGTGCCAGCAGCTTAACGGAGGGGACAGGGAACAATGAGCAGTTCTTC.

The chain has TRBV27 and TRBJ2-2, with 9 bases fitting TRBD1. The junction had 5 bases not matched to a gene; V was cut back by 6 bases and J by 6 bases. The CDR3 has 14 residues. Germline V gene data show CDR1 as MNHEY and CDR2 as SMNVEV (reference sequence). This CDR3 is CASSPGQGAGELFF. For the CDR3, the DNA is TGTGCCAGCAGCCCGGGACAGGGTGCCGGGGAGCTGTTTTTT.

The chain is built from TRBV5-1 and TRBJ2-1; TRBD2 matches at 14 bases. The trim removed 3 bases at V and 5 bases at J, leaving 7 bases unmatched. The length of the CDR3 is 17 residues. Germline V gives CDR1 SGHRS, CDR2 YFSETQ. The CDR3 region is CASSWGLAGVRNNEQFF. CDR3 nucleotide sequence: TGCGCCAGCAGCTGGGGACTAGCGGGAGTAAGGAACAATGAGCAGTTCTTC.

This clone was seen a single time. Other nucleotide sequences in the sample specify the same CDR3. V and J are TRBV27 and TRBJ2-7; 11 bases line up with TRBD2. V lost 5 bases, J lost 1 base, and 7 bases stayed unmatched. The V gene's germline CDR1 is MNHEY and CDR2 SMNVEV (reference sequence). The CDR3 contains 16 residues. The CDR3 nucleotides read TGTGCCAGCAGTCTCCTCCTAGCGGGAGGTTCCTACGAGCAGTACTTC. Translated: CASSLLLAGGSYEQYF.

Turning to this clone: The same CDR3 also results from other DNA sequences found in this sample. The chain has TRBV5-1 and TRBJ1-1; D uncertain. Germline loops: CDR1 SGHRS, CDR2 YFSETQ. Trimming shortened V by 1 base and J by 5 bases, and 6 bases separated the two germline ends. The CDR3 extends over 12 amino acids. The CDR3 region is CASSLPGTEAFF. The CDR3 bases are TGCGCCAGCAGCTTGCCGGGGACTGAAGCTTTCTTT.

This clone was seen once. For the CDR3, the DNA is TGTGCCAGTAGAGGAGGGGTTGGGGCCAACGTCCTGACTTTC. Its protein product is CASRGGVGANVLTF. This chain links TRBV19 with TRBJ2-6, with D maybe TRBD2 (6 bases). The CDR3 totals 14 residues. Germline-derived CDR1 and CDR2 are LNHDA and SQIVND (reference sequence). The V gene lost 6 bases and the J gene lost 3 bases, with 9 bases spanning the gap.

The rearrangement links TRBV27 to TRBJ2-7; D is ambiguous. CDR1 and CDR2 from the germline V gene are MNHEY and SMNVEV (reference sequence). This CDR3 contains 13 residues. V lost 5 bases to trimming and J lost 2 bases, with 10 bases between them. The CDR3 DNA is TGTGCCAGCAGTCACGGGTCACCCTACGAGCAGTACTTC. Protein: CASSHGSPYEQYF.

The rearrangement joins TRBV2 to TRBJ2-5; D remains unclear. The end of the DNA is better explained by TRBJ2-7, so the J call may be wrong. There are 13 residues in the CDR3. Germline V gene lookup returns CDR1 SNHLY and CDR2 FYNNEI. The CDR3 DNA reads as TGTGCCAGCAGTTCCCAGGTGACCTACGAGCAGTACTTC. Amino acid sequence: CASSSQVTYEQYF.